These 26 T cell receptor beta chains came from one sample sequenced in a study of T cell responses to AZD1222 COVID-19 vaccine. Generated by immunoSEQ multiplex PCR, the TCRdb table keeps only in-frame clones and is missing some. The sample consists of 100,000 or so clones, 90% of them appearing once. This specimen consisted of peripheral blood, obtained on day 0 of AZD1222 vaccination. The receptors stem from an adult in good health.

This clone appeared a single time. The genes are TRBV28 and TRBJ1-2, with D uncertain. Trimming took 6 bases from V and 6 from J, leaving 11 bases between them. The CDR3 extends over 12 amino acids. In germline, CDR1 is MDHEN, CDR2 SYDVKM. In DNA form, the CDR3 reads TGTGCCAGCAGGGCGGACGTTAATGGCTACACCTTC. The encoded protein is CASRADVNGYTF.

This sequence joins TRBV19 and TRBJ1-5, with D hard to call. Germline-derived CDR1 and CDR2 are LNHDA and SQIVND (reference sequence). V shed 9 bases and J shed 0 bases, with 15 bases lying between them. This CDR3 has 15 residues. CDR3 sequence: CASRLADYSNQPQHF. The CDR3 DNA is TGTGCCAGCCGACTGGCGGATTATAGCAATCAGCCCCAGCATTTT.

The rearrangement links TRBV3-1 (or the pseudogene TRBV3-2) to TRBJ1-1; D unclear. The CDR3 contains 15 residues. V was shortened by 0 bases and J by 1 base, with 9 bases between the two germline ends. CDR1 is LGHDT, CDR2 YNNKEL, per germline (reference sequence). This chain's CDR3 is CASSQEDLGNTEAFF. The CDR3 DNA is TGTGCCAGCAGCCAAGAAGATCTGGGGAACACTGAAGCTTTCTTT.

J is TRBJ2-2 and V is TRBV19, with 10 nucleotides matching TRBD2. V lost 0 bases to trimming and J lost 3 bases; unmatched junction nucleotides: 4. The CDR3 loop spans 17 amino acids. CDR1 and CDR2 from the germline V gene are LNHDA and SQIVND (reference sequence). As DNA, the CDR3 is TGTGCCAGTAGTATAGATCAGCTAGCGGGGGACACCGGGGAGCTGTTTTTT. This translates into CASSIDQLAGDTGELFF.

This sequence joins TRBV10-3 and TRBJ2-7; tentatively, D is TRBD1 (5 bases). The CDR3 spans 13 residues. Germline V gene lookup returns CDR1 ENHRY and CDR2 SYGVKD. V lost 6 bases and J 4 bases, leaving 13 bases between the germline ends. The CDR3 nucleotides are TGTGCCATCAGCCTGACAGTAAGTTACGAGCAGTACTTC. Protein: CAISLTVSYEQYF.

The chain has TRBV28 and TRBJ1-2; a possible D gene is TRBD1 (6 bases). This CDR3 comprises 14 residues. In germline, CDR1 is MDHEN, CDR2 SYDVKM. The germline V and J ends were trimmed by 5 bases and 4 bases, with 14 bases remaining between them. In DNA, the CDR3 is TGTGCCAGCAGTAAATACAGGGATAGCTATGGCTACACCTTC. As protein: CASSKYRDSYGYTF.

The chain carries TRBV7-2 and TRBJ1-6, with a possible D match to TRBD1 (5 bases). V was clipped by 5 bases and J by 11 bases, with 13 bases between them. Germline V gene data show CDR1 as SGHTA and CDR2 as FQGNSA. The CDR3 has 13 amino acids. The CDR3 loop reads CASSRGRLTPLHF. Written as DNA, the CDR3 is TGTGCCAGCAGCCGGGGACGTCTGACACCCCTCCACTTT.

The table lists this clone with a count of one. The chain joins TRBV5-4 to TRBJ1-1, with D possibly TRBD1 on 5 matching bases. The CDR3 extends over 15 amino acids. V was shortened by 1 base and J by 4 bases, with 14 bases between the two germline ends. The germline V gene encodes CDR1 SGHNT and CDR2 YYREEE (reference sequence). The CDR3 is CASSLSLAGGTEAFF. DNA for the CDR3: TGTGCCAGCAGCTTGTCGTTAGCGGGGGGCACTGAAGCTTTCTTT. Drawing the rest from reference TRBV5-4 and TRBJ1-1, the complete variable domain is ETGVTQSPTHLIKTRGQQVTLRCSSQSGHNTVSWYQQALGQGPQFIFQYYREEENGRGNFPPRFSGLQFPNYSSELNVNALELDDSALYLCASSLSLAGGTEAFFGQGTRLTVV.

The gene calls are TRBV6-5 and TRBJ1-1, with D possibly being TRBD1 (5 bases). There are 14 residues in the CDR3. From germline, CDR1 is MNHEY and CDR2 SVGAGI. Between the trimmed V and J ends, which lost 7 bases and 4 bases, there was a span of 16 bases. The CDR3 protein is CASILQEESTEAFF. The CDR3 DNA is TGTGCCAGCATTCTACAGGAGGAAAGCACTGAAGCTTTCTTT.

This chain's CDR3 is CASSLRPREGSYEQYF. The CDR3 region has the DNA TGTGCCAGCAGTCTTAGGCCAAGGGAAGGCTCCTACGAGCAGTACTTC. The rearrangement joins TRBV13 to TRBJ2-7; D is uncertain. Germline CDR1 reads PRHDT; CDR2 reads FYEKMQ (reference sequence). Trimming cost V 6 bases and J 0 bases, with 18 bases left between them. This CDR3 is built from 16 residues. Variable domain in full (rest from reference TRBV13 and TRBJ2-7): AAGVIQSPRHLIKEKRETATLKCYPIPRHDTVYWYQQGPGQDPQFLISFYEKMQSDKGSIPDRFSAQQFSDYHSELNMSSLELGDSALYFCASSLRPREGSYEQYFGPGTRLTVT.

V and J are TRBV19 and TRBJ1-6; the D is unclear. The germline gives CDR1 LNHDA, CDR2 SQIVND (reference sequence). V lost 0 bases, J lost 4 bases, and 10 bases lay in between. The CDR3 consists of 16 residues. The CDR3 loop reads CASSIEALGYNSPLHF. The CDR3 nucleotides read TGTGCCAGTAGTATAGAGGCCTTGGGATATAATTCACCCCTCCACTTT.

The rearrangement links TRBV4-2 to TRBJ2-1, with D possibly called TRBD1 or TRBD2 (5 bases each). The germline V gene has CDR1 LGHNA and CDR2 YNFKEQ. This CDR3 has 14 amino acids. Trimming left V 2 bases short and J 7 bases short, with 12 bases between. In DNA form, the CDR3 reads TGTGCCAGCAGCCAAAGGGGAGTGGGGAATGAGCAGTTCTTC. Its protein is CASSQRGVGNEQFF.

This clone was observed once. The chain carries TRBV21-1 and TRBJ2-1; the D segment call TRBD2 is taken from the table without a DNA check. TRBV21-1 is a pseudogene locus. The CDR3 runs to 17 residues. This CDR3 is CASSEKIEAGRPIEQFF. CDR3 coding DNA: TGTGCCAGCAGCGAGAAAATCGAAGCGGGCCGCCCTATTGAGCAGTTCTTC.

This chain joins TRBV5-5 and TRBJ1-1; D is undetermined. Germline lookup yields CDR1 SGHKS and CDR2 YYEKEE (reference sequence). The CDR3 contains 14 residues. V was trimmed by 1 base and J by 0 bases, leaving 7 bases between them. The CDR3 DNA reads as TGTGCCAGCAGCTTGTACGGGCTGAACACTGAAGCTTTCTTT. Protein product: CASSLYGLNTEAFF.

The CDR3 DNA reads TGTGCCAGCAGGACAATCGGAGGGGAAGGAAATTCACCCCTCCACTTT. This codes for CASRTIGGEGNSPLHF. This chain uses TRBV2 with TRBJ1-6, with D possibly matching TRBD1 (5 bases). Germline V gene data show CDR1 as SNHLY and CDR2 as FYNNEI. V shed 6 bases and J shed 7 bases, with 19 bases lying between them. CDR3 length equals 16 residues. Combining the CDR3 with reference TRBV2 and TRBJ1-6 gives the whole variable domain EPEVTQTPSHQVTQMGQEVILRCVPISNHLYFYWYRQILGQKVEFLVSFYNNEISEKSEIFDDQFSVERPDGSNFTLKIRSTKLEDSAMYFCASRTIGGEGNSPLHFGNGTRLTVT.

This clone appeared a few times. The CDR3 here is CASSPTNPGQSNYGYTF. The CDR3 DNA reads TGTGCCAGCAGTCCCACCAACCCGGGACAGTCGAACTATGGCTACACCTTC. V gene TRBV27 combines with J gene TRBJ1-2; 7 positions match TRBD1. This CDR3 is 17 amino acids long. Trimming removed 5 bases from V and 2 bases from J; junction bases left unmatched: 14. Germline V gene lookup returns CDR1 MNHEY and CDR2 SMNVEV (reference sequence).

The V call is TRBV9, the J call TRBJ1-1, with 7 bases that match TRBD1. Per the germline V gene, CDR1 is SGDLS and CDR2 is YYNGEE. With 2 bases clipped from V and 4 bases from J, the junction kept 5 bases outside the gene matches. The CDR3 spans 14 residues. The CDR3 nucleotides are TGTGCCAGCAGCGTCGGGACAGTGAGCACTGAAGCTTTCTTT. Its protein is CASSVGTVSTEAFF.

V and J are TRBV19 and TRBJ1-2; 10 bases agree with TRBD1. The CDR3 has 17 amino acids. Unmatched junction bases numbered 11, after V lost 3 bases and J lost 4 bases. Germline V gene lookup returns CDR1 LNHDA and CDR2 SQIVND (reference sequence). CDR3 in amino acids: CASSIQRPGQGSYGYTF. The CDR3 DNA is TGTGCCAGTAGTATCCAGAGACCGGGACAGGGGAGCTATGGCTACACCTTC.

CDR3 region: CAIGTDNTEAFF. CDR3 sequence (DNA): TGTGCCATTGGGACCGATAACACTGAAGCTTTCTTT. The rearrangement uses TRBV10-3 and TRBJ1-1; tentative D call: TRBD1 (5 bases). Germline V CDR1 and CDR2: ENHRY, SYGVKD. The ends were cut back, 9 bases at V and 2 bases at J, with 10 bases in the middle. The CDR3 is 12 amino acids.

The chain joins TRBV2 to TRBJ2-3; D remains unclear. Germline-derived CDR1 and CDR2 are SNHLY and FYNNEI. The CDR3 extends over 11 amino acids. Trimming removed 10 bases at V and 2 bases at J, with 7 bases between. Here the CDR3 reads CAMLSTDTQYF. DNA for the CDR3: TGTGCCATGCTTTCCACAGATACGCAGTATTTT.

The rearrangement uses TRBV28 and TRBJ2-7; D is perhaps TRBD2 (6 bases). The ends were cut back, 2 bases at V and 5 bases at J, with 16 bases in the middle. CDR3 length: 15 residues. Germline V CDR1 and CDR2: MDHEN, SYDVKM. Written as DNA, the CDR3 is TGTGCCAGCAGTTTAGGGGGACGCGGGGATAACGAGCAGTACTTC. Its protein product is CASSLGGRGDNEQYF.

This chain joins TRBV3-1 (or the pseudogene TRBV3-2) and TRBJ1-1, with TRBD1 identical over 7 bases. With V trimmed by 6 bases and J by 4 bases, 8 bases remained unmatched. The germline V gene has CDR1 LGHDT and CDR2 YNNKEL (reference sequence). The CDR3 totals 14 residues. This CDR3 reads CASRGSAGGTEAFF. CDR3 bases: TGTGCCAGCAGAGGGTCGGCAGGGGGCACTGAAGCTTTCTTT.

V and J are TRBV11-2 and TRBJ1-1, with D hard to call. V was trimmed by 0 bases and J by 8 bases, leaving 13 bases between them. Germline assignment: CDR1 SGHAT and CDR2 FQNNGV. The CDR3 contains 14 residues. The DNA of the CDR3 is TGTGCCAGCAGCTTAGATCTGTTTGGCGGAGAAGCTTTCTTT. Its protein product is CASSLDLFGGEAFF.

CDR3 residues: CASRVSTDTQYF. For the CDR3, the DNA is TGTGCCAGTAGAGTTAGCACAGATACGCAGTATTTT. The V and J genes are TRBV19 and TRBJ2-3; no clear D. CDR1 is LNHDA, CDR2 SQIVND, per germline (reference sequence). This CDR3 is built from 12 residues. The V end was cut by 6 bases, the J end by 0 bases, with 4 bases between.

This clone was counted a single time. The chain combines TRBV2 with TRBJ2-2, with 7 bases matching TRBD2. Germline values: CDR1 SNHLY, CDR2 FYNNEI. The length of the CDR3 is 15 residues. V shed 4 bases and J 1 base; nucleotides not matched to a gene: 3. In DNA, the CDR3 is TGTGCCAGCAGTGGCGTAGCGGGGAACACCGGGGAGCTGTTTTTT. Its translation: CASSGVAGNTGELFF. Using reference TRBV2 and TRBJ2-2 for the parts outside the CDR3, the full variable domain is EPEVTQTPSHQVTQMGQEVILRCVPISNHLYFYWYRQILGQKVEFLVSFYNNEISEKSEIFDDQFSVERPDGSNFTLKIRSTKLEDSAMYFCASSGVAGNTGELFFGEGSRLTVL.

The chain couples TRBV7-9 to TRBJ1-2; no definite D call. Germline loops: CDR1 SEHNR, CDR2 FQNEAQ (reference sequence). Trimming stripped 5 bases from V and 2 bases from J, with 12 bases between. The CDR3 totals 14 residues. The CDR3 DNA reads TGTGCCAGCAGCCACTATGGAGTAAACTATGGCTACACCTTC. Encoded protein: CASSHYGVNYGYTF.